The T cell receptor (beta chain) described here comes from a study of long-term antiretroviral therapy in people with HIV. Study-wide findings and caveats: Diversity rose after ART but stayed below transplant donor controls. HIV repertoires spanned tighter CDR3 length ranges than controls did. On ART adherence, viral resistance or therapy changes, no data were available.

This clone was detected only a few times. What it binds is not known. Investigators performed immunoSEQ version v3.0 at survey level. Profiled with immunoSEQ multiplex PCR; TCRdb holds only in-frame clones, not every one. The sample holds tens of thousands of clones, more than 65% seen once. The CDR3 runs 13 residues. Trimming removed 10 bases at V and 6 bases at J, with 15 bases between. CDR1 is SNHLY, CDR2 FYNNEI, per germline. This TCR was sampled from a man aged 35-49 years with HIV. The sample in question was unsorted PBMCs, obtained around 2.5 years after starting antiretroviral therapy. This chain connects TRBV2 to TRBJ2-2; no firm D call. The CDR3 DNA reads TGTGCCACCCAGACTCGTTCGGCCGGGGAGCTGTTTTTT. This sequence encodes CATQTRSAGELFF.